Each of the 5 T cell receptor beta chains below was sequenced from the same sample in a study of cytomegalovirus exposure and HLA in healthy donors (TCRdb year 2017). Libraries were built with the immunoSEQ multiplex PCR assay. A mixture of 60 forward primers for TCR Vbeta segments and 13 reverse primers for TCR Jbeta segments was used in the multiplex PCR. Held by TCRdb, this immuneACCESS table contains in-frame sequences only and omits some clones. Under half of the omission traces to an unresolved V gene where checked; the cause of the rest is unknown. The sample yields 160,000 or so clones; roughly 83% were counted once. 1% of the sample belongs to the ten largest clones. The source material was PBMCs. The source of these receptors is a man between 25 and 39 years old in good health and CMV-seronegative.

The chain couples TRBV11-2 to TRBJ2-7, with TRBD1 identical over 11 bases. The CDR3 totals 15 residues. V gave up 4 bases and J gave up 5 bases; unmatched junction bases: 7. Germline V CDR1 and CDR2: SGHAT, FQNNGV. The DNA for the CDR3 is TGTGCCAGCAGCTCCTCGGACAGGGGGCGGCACGAGCAGTACTTC. It is translated as CASSSSDRGRHEQYF.

J is TRBJ2-5 and V is TRBV2, with D possibly matching TRBD1 (5 bases). The CDR3 loop spans 14 amino acids. V shed 2 bases and J shed 3 bases, with 10 bases lying between them. Germline assignment: CDR1 SNHLY and CDR2 FYNNEI. CDR3: CASSESPREETQYF. The CDR3 DNA reads TGTGCCAGCAGTGAAAGTCCCAGGGAAGAGACCCAGTACTTC.

This chain joins TRBV19 and TRBJ1-1; tentative D call: TRBD1 (6 bases). Germline-derived CDR1 and CDR2 are LNHDA and SQIVND (reference sequence). The germline V and J ends were trimmed by 3 bases and 2 bases, with 10 bases remaining between them. The CDR3 is made up of 14 amino acids. The CDR3 sequence: CASSIRGQNTEAFF. The CDR3 region has the DNA TGTGCCAGTAGTATCAGGGGTCAAAACACTGAAGCTTTCTTT.

The chain employs TRBV5-5 and TRBJ1-5; the D is unclear. Trimming took off 2 bases at V and 6 bases at J, with 12 bases between the two ends. This CDR3 spans 14 amino acids. Per germline, CDR1 SGHKS and CDR2 YYEKEE (reference sequence). In nucleotides, the CDR3 is TGTGCCAGCAGCTTAGTGCACGGCGGTCAGCCCCAGCATTTT. It encodes CASSLVHGGQPQHF. The entire variable domain, with the rest obtained from reference TRBV5-5 and TRBJ1-5, is as follows: DAGVTQSPTHLIKTRGQQVTLRCSPISGHKSVSWYQQVLGQGPQFIFQYYEKEERGRGNFPDRFSARQFPNYSSELNVNALLLGDSALYLCASSLVHGGQPQHFGDGTRLSIL.

The rearrangement joins TRBV25-1 to TRBJ1-1; no definite D call. CDR3 size: 15 residues. In germline, CDR1 is MGHDK, CDR2 SYGVNS. Trimming cost V 1 base and J 5 bases, with 14 bases left between them. The CDR3 is CASSESGPTGTEAFF. The DNA for the CDR3 is TGTGCCAGCAGTGAATCAGGTCCCACGGGGACTGAAGCTTTCTTT.